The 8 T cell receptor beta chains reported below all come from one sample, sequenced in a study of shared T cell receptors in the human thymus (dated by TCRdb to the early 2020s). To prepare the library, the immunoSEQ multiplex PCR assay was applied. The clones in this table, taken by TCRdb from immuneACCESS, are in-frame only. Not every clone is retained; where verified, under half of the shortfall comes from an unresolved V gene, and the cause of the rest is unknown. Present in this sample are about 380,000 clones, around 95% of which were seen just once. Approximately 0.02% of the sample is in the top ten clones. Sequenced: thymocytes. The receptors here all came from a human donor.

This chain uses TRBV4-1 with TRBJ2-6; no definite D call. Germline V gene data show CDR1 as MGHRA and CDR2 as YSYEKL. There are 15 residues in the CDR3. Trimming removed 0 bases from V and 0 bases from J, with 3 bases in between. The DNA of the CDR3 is TGCGCCAGCAGCCAAGACAGCTCTGGGGCCAACGTCCTGACTTTC. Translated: CASSQDSSGANVLTF.

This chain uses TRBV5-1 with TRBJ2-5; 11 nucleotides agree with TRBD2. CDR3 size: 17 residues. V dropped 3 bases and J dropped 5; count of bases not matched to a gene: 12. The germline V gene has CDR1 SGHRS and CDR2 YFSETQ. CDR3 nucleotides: TGCGCCAGCAGCTCTCGGACTAGCGGGTGGTCGGATGAGACCCAGTACTTC. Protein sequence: CASSSRTSGWSDETQYF. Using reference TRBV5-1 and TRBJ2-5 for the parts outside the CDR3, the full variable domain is KAGVTQTPRYLIKTRGQQVTLSCSPISGHRSVSWYQQTPGQGLQFLFEYFSETQRNKGNFPGRFSGRQFSNSRSEMNVSTLELGDSALYLCASSSRTSGWSDETQYFGPGTRLLVL.

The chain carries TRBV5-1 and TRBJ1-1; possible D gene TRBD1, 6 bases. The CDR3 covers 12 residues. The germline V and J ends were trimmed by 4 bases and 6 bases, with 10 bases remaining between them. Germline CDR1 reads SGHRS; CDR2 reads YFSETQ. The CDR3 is CASSLTGPEAFF. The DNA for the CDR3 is TGCGCCAGCAGCCTGACAGGCCCTGAAGCTTTCTTT.

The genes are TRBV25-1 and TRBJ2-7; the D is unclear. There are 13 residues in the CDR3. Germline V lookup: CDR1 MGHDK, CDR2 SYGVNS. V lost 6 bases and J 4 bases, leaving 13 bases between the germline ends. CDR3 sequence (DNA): TGTGCCAGCAGCGCCCAGTCTGGGTACGAGCAGTACTTC. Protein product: CASSAQSGYEQYF.

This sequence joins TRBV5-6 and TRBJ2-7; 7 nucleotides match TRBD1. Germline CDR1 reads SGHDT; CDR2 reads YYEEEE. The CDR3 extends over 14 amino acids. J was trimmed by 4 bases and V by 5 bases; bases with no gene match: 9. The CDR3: CASRLGQLVYEQYF. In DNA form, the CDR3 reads TGTGCCAGCAGACTGGGACAGCTCGTTTACGAGCAGTACTTC.

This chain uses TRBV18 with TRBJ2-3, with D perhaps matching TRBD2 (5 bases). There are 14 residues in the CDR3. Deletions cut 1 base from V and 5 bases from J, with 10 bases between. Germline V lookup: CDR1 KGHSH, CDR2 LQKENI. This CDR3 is CASSPRGYQDTQYF. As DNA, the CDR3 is TGTGCCAGCTCACCACGAGGGTACCAAGATACGCAGTATTTT.

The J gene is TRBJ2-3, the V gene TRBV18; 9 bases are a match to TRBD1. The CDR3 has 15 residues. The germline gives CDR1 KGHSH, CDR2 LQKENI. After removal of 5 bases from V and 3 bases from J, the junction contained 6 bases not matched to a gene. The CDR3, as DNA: TGTGCCAGCTCATCCCGGGACAGGGTGACAGATACGCAGTATTTT. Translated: CASSSRDRVTDTQYF.

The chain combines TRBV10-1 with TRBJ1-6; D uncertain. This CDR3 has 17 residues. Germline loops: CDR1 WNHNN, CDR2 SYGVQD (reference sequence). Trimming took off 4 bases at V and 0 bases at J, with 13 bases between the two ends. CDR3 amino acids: CASSGAAFSSYNSPLHF. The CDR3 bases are TGCGCCAGCAGTGGGGCCGCCTTTAGCTCCTATAATTCACCCCTCCACTTT.